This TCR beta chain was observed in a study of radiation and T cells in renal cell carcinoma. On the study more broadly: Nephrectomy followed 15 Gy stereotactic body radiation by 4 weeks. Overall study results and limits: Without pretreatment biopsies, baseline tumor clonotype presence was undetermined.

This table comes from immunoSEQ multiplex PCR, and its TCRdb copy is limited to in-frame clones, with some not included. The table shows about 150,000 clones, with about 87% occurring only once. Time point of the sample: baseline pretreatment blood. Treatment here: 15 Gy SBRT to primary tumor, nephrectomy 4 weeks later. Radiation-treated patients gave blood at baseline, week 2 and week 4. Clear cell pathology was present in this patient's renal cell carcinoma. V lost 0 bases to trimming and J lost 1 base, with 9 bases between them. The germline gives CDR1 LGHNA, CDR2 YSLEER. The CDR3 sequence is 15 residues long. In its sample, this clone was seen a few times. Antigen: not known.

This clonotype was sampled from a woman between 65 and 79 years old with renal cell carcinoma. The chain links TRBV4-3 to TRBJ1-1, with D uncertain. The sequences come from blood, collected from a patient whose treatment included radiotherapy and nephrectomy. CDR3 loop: CASSQEARRNTEAFF. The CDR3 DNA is TGCGCCAGCAGCCAAGAAGCACGGAGGAACACTGAAGCTTTCTTT.